A selection of T cell receptor beta chains follows, all from one sample in a study of neurological immune-mediated disorders. TCRdb analysed the 5' RACE reads with MiXCR anew, one entry per CDR3 protein. The repertoire holds some 38,000 distinct CDR3 sequences, with 3% to 3.5% as singletons. The specimen sequenced was PBMCs. The source is a woman aged 55-70 years with multiple sclerosis. Each CDR3 is given with its conserved first and last residue. D genes are given only for firm matches. A clone size is listed for some rows: how often the clone was seen (once, few, many), or a class if it is expanded.

clone size,V gene,J gene,D gene,CDR3 DNA,CDR3 protein
NA,TRBV18,TRBJ1-4,NA,TGTGCCAGCTCACGCGGACAGCTGAATGAAAAACTGTTTTTT,CASSRGQLNEKLFF
many,TRBV7-6,TRBJ2-1,TRBD2,TGTGCCAGCAGCTTCGGACTAGCGGGGGGGCCTAGGATCAATGAGCAGTTCTTC,CASSFGLAGGPRINEQFF
many,TRBV2,TRBJ2-7,NA,TGTGCCAGCAGTGAACCAGGCAGCGGGGAGCAGTACTTC,CASSEPGSGEQYF
NA,TRBV10-1,TRBJ1-2,TRBD1,TGCGCCAGCAGTGAACTCACAGGGGGCTCATACACCTTC,CASSELTGGSYTF
many,TRBV20-1,TRBJ1-5,NA,TGCAGTGCTAGGGTTGGCCAGCCCCAGCATTTT,CSARVGQPQHF
many,TRBV5-1,TRBJ2-5,TRBD2,TGCGCCAGCAGCTTGAGCGGGGGGCAAGAGACCCAGTACTTC,CASSLSGGQETQYF
many,TRBV11-2,TRBJ2-7,NA,TGTGCCAGCAGCTTAGATCTGGAGGGCCACGAGCAGTACTTC,CASSLDLEGHEQYF
many,TRBV29-1,TRBJ1-1,NA,TGCAGCGTTGAACGCGTGACAGGCCATGAAGCTTTCTTT,CSVERVTGHEAFF
many,TRBV5-1,TRBJ1-4,NA,TGCGCCAGCAGCTTGGCCCCCCCCGGATCTAATGAAAAACTGTTTTTT,CASSLAPPGSNEKLFF
many,TRBV12-3/TRBV12-4,TRBJ2-2,NA,TGTGCCAGCAGTTTACGAGGGAACACCGGGGAGCTGTTTTTT,CASSLRGNTGELFF
many,TRBV5-6,TRBJ2-2,NA,TGTGCCAGCAGCCAGGACGGGTGGGCCCGAGGCGGGGAGCTGTTTTTT,CASSQDGWARGGELFF